These 27 T cell receptor beta chains were all obtained from the same sample, sequenced in a study of T cells after yellow fever vaccination. TCRdb ran MiXCR on the 5' RACE reads and lists one entry per CDR3 protein. The sample includes tens of thousands of distinct CDR3 sequences, under 4.5% of them seen just once. The specimen was CD8+ T cells sorted from PBMCs, collected 5 days after the yellow fever booster vaccination. The receptors come from a young man who received the YFV17D yellow fever vaccine.

Many counts were recorded for this clonotype. This rearrangement joins TRBV27 to TRBJ2-7; 8 nucleotides match TRBD1. V was pared by 6 bases and J by 2 bases, with 3 bases of the junction left unmatched. This CDR3 comprises 13 residues. Germline CDR1 and CDR2: MNHEY and SMNVEV (reference sequence). Written as DNA, the CDR3 is TGTGCCAGCAGCGCGGGACAGGCCTACGAGCAGTACTTC. Translated, it gives CASSAGQAYEQYF.

This clonotype was detected many times. The chain uses TRBV7-9 and TRBJ2-3; 11 positions agree with TRBD2. V lost 5 bases and J lost 4; bases outside the gene matches: 11. The CDR3 is 17 residues long. Germline CDR1 reads SEHNR; CDR2 reads FQNEAQ (reference sequence). CDR3 coding DNA: TGTGCCAGCAGCCCAAACCCACTAGCGGGAGCTGCAGATACGCAGTATTTT. It encodes CASSPNPLAGAADTQYF.

This clonotype was observed at least ten times. The J gene is TRBJ2-1, the V gene TRBV7-3, with 12 bases that match TRBD2. The trim removed 5 bases at V and 7 bases at J, leaving 6 bases unmatched. The germline gives CDR1 SGHTA, CDR2 FQGTGA. This CDR3 region has 15 residues. CDR3 in DNA: TGTGCCAGCAGCGGTATGGGGACTAGCGGGAATGAGCAGTTCTTC. Protein: CASSGMGTSGNEQFF.

Ten or more counts support this clonotype. The CDR3 ends on some other residue instead of the conserved phenylalanine or tryptophan, so this is likely a read error. Because the CDR3's place on the DNA is in doubt, the DNA is left out and the CDR3 is given as listed by TCRdb. The chain recombines TRBV14 with TRBJ2-7. The V gene's germline CDR1 is SGHDN and CDR2 FVKESK. The CDR3 has 11 residues if both end residues are counted. Here the CDR3 reads CASSQEREQPI.

The sample holds many counts of this clonotype. This chain uses TRBV6-5 with TRBJ1-2, with unresolved D. V lost 7 bases, J lost 7 bases, and 22 bases lay in between. CDR3 size: 15 residues. Germline-derived CDR1 and CDR2 are MNHEY and SVGAGI. CDR3 bases: TGTGCCAGCACCATAGATCATTGGGGTGCCTCTGGCTACACCTTC. Translated: CASTIDHWGASGYTF.

This clonotype was seen repeatedly, ten times or more. The rearrangement links TRBV4-3 to TRBJ2-2; D not certain. The V gene lost 3 bases and the J gene lost 7 bases, with 9 bases spanning the gap. The germline gives CDR1 LGHNA, CDR2 YSLEER. This CDR3 is 13 amino acids long. CDR3 loop: CASSHGPLGELFF. The CDR3 DNA reads as TGCGCCAGCAGCCATGGACCCCTCGGGGAGCTGTTTTTT.

Ten or more counts support this clonotype. The chain is built from TRBV5-6 and TRBJ1-5; 10 nucleotides agree with TRBD1. This CDR3 comprises 17 residues. Trimming took 4 bases from V and 3 from J; bases not matched to a gene: 10. The germline gives CDR1 SGHDT, CDR2 YYEEEE. CDR3 loop: CASSAGTGARYNQPQHF. The CDR3 coding sequence is TGTGCCAGCAGCGCCGGGACAGGGGCAAGATACAATCAGCCCCAGCATTTT. Full variable domain (remainder filled in from reference TRBV5-6 and TRBJ1-5): DAGVTQSPTHLIKTRGQQVTLRCSPKSGHDTVSWYQQALGQGPQFIFQYYEEEERQRGNFPDRFSGHQFPNYSSELNVNALLLGDSALYLCASSAGTGARYNQPQHFGDGTRLSIL.

This clonotype has a count of ten or more. V gene TRBV7-2 combines with J gene TRBJ2-5; D perhaps matches TRBD1 (6 bases). V shed 8 bases and J shed 2 bases, with 15 bases lying between them. The CDR3 length is 14 residues. Germline lookup yields CDR1 SGHTA and CDR2 FQGNSA. CDR3 region: CASWGLASQETQYF. The CDR3 DNA reads TGTGCCAGCTGGGGGCTAGCTTCTCAAGAGACCCAGTACTTC.

The sample holds many counts of this clonotype. The chain couples TRBV19 to TRBJ2-2; D remains unclear. The V gene lost 5 bases and the J gene lost 3 bases, with 19 bases spanning the gap. Looked up from germline, CDR1 is LNHDA and CDR2 is SQIVND (reference sequence). The CDR3 extends over 17 amino acids. The CDR3 sequence is CASSLLPLDGYTGELFF. DNA of the CDR3: TGTGCCAGTAGTCTCCTTCCTCTAGATGGGTACACCGGGGAGCTGTTTTTT. The full variable domain, completed using reference TRBV19 and TRBJ2-2, is DGGITQSPKYLFRKEGQNVTLSCEQNLNHDAMYWYRQDPGQGLRLIYYSQIVNDFQKGDIAEGYSVSREKKESFPLTVTSAQKNPTAFYLCASSLLPLDGYTGELFFGEGSRLTVL.

This clonotype was found many times. J is TRBJ2-1 and V is TRBV20-1; TRBD2 agrees at 8 bases. The CDR3 is made up of 15 amino acids. V dropped 6 bases and J dropped 8; count of bases not matched to a gene: 15. Germline CDR1 and CDR2: DFQATT and SNEGSKA (reference sequence). CDR3 DNA sequence: TGCAGTGCCCCGATAGCCCCGGGAGGGTACGATGAGCAGTTCTTC. This codes for CSAPIAPGGYDEQFF.

This clonotype showed up many times. The V and J genes are TRBV6-5 and TRBJ2-2, with D hard to call. Trimming removed 6 bases at V and 5 bases at J, with 10 bases between. In germline, CDR1 is MNHEY, CDR2 SVGAGI. This CDR3 has 13 residues. The CDR3 protein is CASSRGGTGELFF. The DNA for the CDR3 is TGTGCCAGCAGCCGTGGTGGGACCGGGGAGCTGTTTTTT.

This clonotype was detected many times. This chain connects TRBV20-1 to TRBJ1-5, with 9 bases aligning to TRBD1. V lost 7 bases and J lost 6; bases outside the gene matches: 7. CDR1 and CDR2 (germline): DFQATT, SNEGSKA (reference sequence). The CDR3 contains 13 residues. In DNA form, the CDR3 reads TGCAGTGTAGACAGGGGGGAAGGTCAGCCCCAGCATTTT. Its protein is CSVDRGEGQPQHF.

This clonotype came up many times. The chain joins TRBV25-1 to TRBJ2-1; 7 nucleotides line up with TRBD2. The CDR3 is made up of 15 amino acids. J was trimmed by 10 bases and V by 6 bases; bases with no gene match: 15. The germline V gene encodes CDR1 MGHDK and CDR2 SYGVNS. For the CDR3, the DNA is TGTGCCAGCAGCTTTACGGGGTTAGCGGGTGGCGAGCAGTTCTTC. It yields the protein CASSFTGLAGGEQFF.

This clonotype was recorded at least ten times. This chain uses TRBV5-4 with TRBJ1-1; 7 positions agree with TRBD1. Germline trimming cut 0 bases from V and 4 bases from J; bases unmatched to any gene: 6. Germline V gene data show CDR1 as SGHNT and CDR2 as YYREEE (reference sequence). The CDR3 runs 15 residues. The CDR3 loop is CASSLVAGGITEAFF. DNA for the CDR3: TGTGCCAGCAGCTTGGTAGCAGGGGGGATCACTGAAGCTTTCTTT.

The sample holds many counts of this clonotype. The chain employs TRBV20-1 and TRBJ1-4, with 9 bases identical to TRBD1. Germline assignment: CDR1 DFQATT and CDR2 SNEGSKA (reference sequence). CDR3 size: 13 residues. V gave up 6 bases and J gave up 6 bases; unmatched junction bases: 5. The CDR3 DNA reads as TGCAGTGCCACGGACAGGGGAGATGAAAAACTGTTTTTT. Encoded protein: CSATDRGDEKLFF.

This clonotype was recorded many times. The rearrangement links TRBV5-1 to TRBJ2-2; D is ambiguous. Germline V gene lookup returns CDR1 SGHRS and CDR2 YFSETQ. The CDR3 has 11 amino acids. Trimming took 4 bases from V and 7 from J, leaving 5 bases between them. CDR3 nucleotide sequence: TGCGCCAGCAGCGAGGACGGGGAGCTGTTTTTT. It specifies CASSEDGELFF.

The table lists this clonotype with many counts. The chain carries TRBV6-2 or TRBV6-3 and TRBJ2-7, with 10 bases identical to TRBD2. Germline V lookup: CDR1 MNHEY, CDR2 SVGEGT. The CDR3 is 13 amino acids. Trimming cost V 5 bases and J 2 bases; bases outside gene matches: 0. The CDR3 sequence is CASSLAGAYEQYF. CDR3 DNA sequence: TGTGCCAGCAGTCTAGCGGGGGCCTACGAGCAGTACTTC.

This clonotype was counted ten times or more. This chain joins TRBV7-9 and TRBJ2-3; D remains unclear. CDR3 length: 15 residues. V was cut by 5 bases and J by 4 bases, with 16 bases left in between. The germline gives CDR1 SEHNR, CDR2 FQNEAQ (reference sequence). CDR3 in DNA: TGTGCCAGCAGCCTCATTTCCTTGGGCGCAGATACGCAGTATTTT. Encoded protein: CASSLISLGADTQYF.

This clonotype was recorded at least ten times. The rearrangement uses TRBV5-1 and TRBJ2-7; D is possibly TRBD1 (6 bases). The germline V and J ends were trimmed by 4 bases and 3 bases, with 17 bases remaining between them. The CDR3 covers 15 residues. From germline, CDR1 is SGHRS and CDR2 YFSETQ. The CDR3 protein is CASSQYGTQNYEQYF. CDR3 nucleotides: TGCGCCAGCAGCCAATATGGGACACAAAACTACGAGCAGTACTTC.

The table lists this clonotype with many counts. V gene TRBV6-6 combines with J gene TRBJ2-1; TRBD2 might be the D (5 bases). Looked up from germline, CDR1 is MNHNY and CDR2 is SVGAGI (reference sequence). V was cut by 3 bases and J by 9 bases, with 9 bases left in between. The CDR3 totals 12 residues. CDR3 region: CASSYLAPEQFF. The CDR3 nucleotides read TGTGCCAGCAGTTATTTAGCGCCTGAGCAGTTCTTC.

In this sample, this clonotype turned up many times. V usage is TRBV7-8 and J usage is TRBJ2-1; TRBD2 agrees at 7 bases. Germline values: CDR1 SGHVS, CDR2 FQNEAQ. This CDR3 contains 14 residues. Germline trimming cut 1 base from V and 10 bases from J; bases unmatched to any gene: 7. Here the CDR3 DNA reads TGTGCCAGCAGCTTAGGCCTAGCGGCTGGCGAGCAGTTCTTC. As protein: CASSLGLAAGEQFF. The full variable domain, its missing parts supplied by reference TRBV7-8 and TRBJ2-1, is GAGVSQSPRYKVAKRGQDVALRCDPISGHVSLFWYQQALGQGPEFLTYFQNEAQLDKSGLPSDRFFAERPEGSVSTLKIQRTQQEDSAVYLCASSLGLAAGEQFFGPGTRLTVL.

This clonotype appeared many times. The chain carries TRBV6-4 and TRBJ2-1, with 7 nucleotides matching TRBD2. V trimming: 7 bases; J trimming: 2 bases; junction bases outside the gene matches: 17. Germline loops: CDR1 MRHNA, CDR2 SNTAGT. There are 18 residues in the CDR3. This chain's CDR3 is CASISGASGSPTYNEQFF. CDR3 nucleotide sequence: TGTGCCAGCATCTCTGGGGCTAGCGGTAGCCCGACCTACAATGAGCAGTTCTTC.

This clonotype has a count of ten or more. The V and J genes are TRBV29-1 and TRBJ2-5, with D possibly TRBD2 on 6 matching bases. The CDR3 has 14 amino acids. Germline lookup yields CDR1 SQVTM and CDR2 ANQGSEA. The germline V and J ends were trimmed by 6 bases and 4 bases, with 18 bases remaining between them. Here the CDR3 reads CSVHALGLRETQYF. In DNA form, the CDR3 reads TGCAGCGTCCATGCTTTGGGACTGAGAGAGACCCAGTACTTC.

This clonotype came up many times. The J gene is TRBJ1-5, the V gene TRBV12-3 or TRBV12-4, with D uncertain. The CDR3 extends over 12 amino acids. Trimming took 7 bases from V and 6 from J, leaving 10 bases between them. CDR3 DNA sequence: TGTGCCAGCAACCAACCTGGTCAGCCCCAGCATTTT. Protein product: CASNQPGQPQHF.

Ten or more counts support this clonotype. The rearrangement uses TRBV5-1 and TRBJ2-1, with D possibly matching TRBD1 (6 bases). V lost 2 bases and J 8 bases, leaving 11 bases between the germline ends. CDR1 is SGHRS and CDR2 is YFSETQ in the germline V gene. The CDR3 has 13 amino acids. CDR3 in DNA: TGCGCCAGCAGCTTAGGGGGAACGGATGAGCAGTTCTTC. Encoded protein: CASSLGGTDEQFF.

This clonotype was found many times. J is TRBJ2-3 and V is TRBV20-1; 11 nucleotides line up with TRBD2. This CDR3 is built from 18 residues. Germline CDR1 and CDR2: DFQATT and SNEGSKA (reference sequence). With V trimmed by 3 bases and J by 1 base, 12 bases remained unmatched. The DNA for the CDR3 is TGCAGTGCTAGTTTATGGCTAGCGGGAGGCCTTCGCACAGATACGCAGTATTTT. Translating it yields CSASLWLAGGLRTDTQYF.

Ten or more counts support this clonotype. V is TRBV12-3 or TRBV12-4 and J is TRBJ2-7; D remains ambiguous. V lost 3 bases and J 2 bases, leaving 11 bases between the germline ends. The CDR3 sequence is 14 residues long. CDR3 DNA sequence: TGTGCCAGCAGTTTCAATCCAGTCGCCTACGAGCAGTACTTC. Translated: CASSFNPVAYEQYF.